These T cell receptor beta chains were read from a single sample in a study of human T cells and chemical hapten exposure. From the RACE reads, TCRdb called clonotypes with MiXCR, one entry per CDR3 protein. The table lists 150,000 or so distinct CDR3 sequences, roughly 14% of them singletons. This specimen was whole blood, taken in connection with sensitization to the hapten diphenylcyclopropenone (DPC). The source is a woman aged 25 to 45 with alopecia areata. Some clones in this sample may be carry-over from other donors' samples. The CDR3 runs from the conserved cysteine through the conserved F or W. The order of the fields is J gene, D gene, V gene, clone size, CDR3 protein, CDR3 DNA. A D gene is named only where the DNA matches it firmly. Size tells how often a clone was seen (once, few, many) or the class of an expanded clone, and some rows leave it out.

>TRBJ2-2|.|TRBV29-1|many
CSAARAPGTGELFF
TGCAGCGCAGCACGGGCCCCCGGCACCGGGGAGCTGTTTTTT
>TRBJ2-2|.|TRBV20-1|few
CSARVRRANTGELFF
TGCAGTGCTAGAGTTCGCAGGGCGAACACCGGGGAGCTGTTTTTT
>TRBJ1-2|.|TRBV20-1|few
CSARESGKGYTF
TGCAGTGCTAGAGAGTCAGGGAAGGGCTACACCTTC
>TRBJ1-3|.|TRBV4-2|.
CASSQERAGNTIYF
TGTGCCAGCAGCCAAGAGAGGGCTGGAAACACCATATATTTT
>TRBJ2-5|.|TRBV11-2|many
CASSLERGETQYF
TGTGCCAGCAGCTTAGAACGGGGGGAGACCCAGTACTTC
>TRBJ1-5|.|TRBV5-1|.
CASSFDGGNQPQHF
TGCGCCAGCAGCTTCGACGGAGGCAATCAGCCCCAGCATTTT
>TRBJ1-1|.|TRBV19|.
CASTGRQANTEAFF
TGTGCCAGTACTGGGAGGCAGGCCAACACTGAAGCTTTCTTT
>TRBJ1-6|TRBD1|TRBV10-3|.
CAISSETGEDLHF
TGTGCCATCAGCTCAGAGACAGGGGAGGACCTCCACTTT
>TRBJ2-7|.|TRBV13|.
CASSSRLGEQYF
TGTGCCAGCAGCTCACGACTTGGAGAGCAGTACTTC
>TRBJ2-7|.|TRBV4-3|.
CASSQDKQGIQQYF
TGCGCCAGCAGCCAGGATAAACAGGGTATTCAGCAGTACTTC
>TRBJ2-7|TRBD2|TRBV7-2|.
CASSLVGGETYEQYF
TGTGCCAGCAGCTTAGTGGGGGGGGAAACCTACGAGCAGTACTTC
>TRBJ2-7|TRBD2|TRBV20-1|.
CSATSRISYEQYF
TGCAGTGCGACTAGCCGAATCTCCTACGAGCAGTACTTC
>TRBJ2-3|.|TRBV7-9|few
CASSPPSRGADTQYF
TGTGCCAGCAGCCCCCCATCTAGGGGGGCAGATACGCAGTATTTT
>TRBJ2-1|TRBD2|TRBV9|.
CASSVAGGGLAGGSEQFF
TGTGCCAGCAGCGTAGCCGGAGGGGGGCTAGCGGGAGGCAGTGAGCAGTTCTTC
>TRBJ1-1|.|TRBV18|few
CASSPLSPGSNTEAFF
TGTGCCAGCTCACCACTGAGTCCGGGGTCGAACACTGAAGCTTTCTTT
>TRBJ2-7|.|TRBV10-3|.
CAIANLYEQYF
TGTGCCATCGCCAATCTCTACGAGCAGTACTTC
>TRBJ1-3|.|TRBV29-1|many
CSVPGQSGNTIYF
TGCAGCGTCCCGGGTCAGTCTGGAAACACCATATATTTT
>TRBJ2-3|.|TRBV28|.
CASSGTGPQYF
TGTGCCAGCAGTGGAACGGGACCGCAGTATTTT
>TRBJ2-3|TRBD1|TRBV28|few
CASSRGQNTDTQYF
TGTGCCAGCAGCAGGGGACAGAACACAGATACGCAGTATTTT
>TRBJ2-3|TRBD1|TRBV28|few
CASSSGQGIGTDTQYF
TGTGCCAGCAGTTCCGGACAGGGGATCGGCACAGATACGCAGTATTTT
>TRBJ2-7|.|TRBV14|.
CASSLAPAYEQYF
TGTGCCAGCAGCCTGGCGCCAGCCTACGAGCAGTACTTC
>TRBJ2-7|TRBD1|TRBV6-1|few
CASRNPGQGTYEQYF
TGTGCCAGCAGAAACCCGGGACAGGGCACCTACGAGCAGTACTTC
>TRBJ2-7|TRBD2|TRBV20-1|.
CSASGLASPYEQYF
TGCAGTGCTAGTGGACTAGCGAGTCCCTACGAGCAGTACTTC
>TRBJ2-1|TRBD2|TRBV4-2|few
CASSQPGTSGSDEQFF
TGTGCCAGCAGCCAACCTGGGACTAGCGGGAGCGATGAGCAGTTCTTC
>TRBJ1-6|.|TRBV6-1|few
CASSDLQGSSWNSPLHF
TGTGCCAGCAGTGATCTACAGGGATCCTCTTGGAATTCACCCCTCCACTTT
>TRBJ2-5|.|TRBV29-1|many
CSVVLGDAKEETQYF
TGCAGCGTTGTTTTAGGGGACGCAAAAGAGGAGACCCAGTACTTC
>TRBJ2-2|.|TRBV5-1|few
CASSQTGNTGELFF
TGCGCCAGCAGCCAGACAGGGAACACCGGGGAGCTGTTTTTT
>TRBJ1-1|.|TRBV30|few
CAWSDTWGTEAFF
TGTGCCTGGAGCGACACTTGGGGCACTGAAGCTTTCTTT
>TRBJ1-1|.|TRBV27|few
CASSIYRDGEAFF
TGTGCCAGCAGTATATACCGGGACGGTGAAGCTTTCTTT
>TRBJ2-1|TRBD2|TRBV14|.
CASSRRGGRSSYNEQFF
TGTGCCAGCAGCCGAAGGGGCGGGAGAAGCTCCTACAATGAGCAGTTCTTC
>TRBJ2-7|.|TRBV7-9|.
CASSHSGARDEQYF
TGTGCCAGCAGCCATAGCGGAGCCAGGGACGAGCAGTACTTC
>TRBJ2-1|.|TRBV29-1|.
CSVDPNNEQFF
TGCAGCGTCGACCCGAACAATGAGCAGTTCTTC
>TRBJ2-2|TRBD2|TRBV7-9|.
CASSLEKAGGKRTGELFF
TGTGCCAGCAGCTTAGAGAAAGCGGGAGGAAAGCGTACCGGGGAGCTGTTTTTT
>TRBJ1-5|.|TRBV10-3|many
CAISEGLGQPQHF
TGTGCCATCAGTGAGGGGTTGGGTCAGCCCCAGCATTTT
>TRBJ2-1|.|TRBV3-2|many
CASSQDHPKGRTSGSTTTANEQFF
TGTGCCAGCAGCCAAGATCACCCCAAAGGCCGGACTAGCGGGAGTACGACCACTGCCAATGAGCAGTTCTTC
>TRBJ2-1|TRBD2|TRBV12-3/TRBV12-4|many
CASSSTSGSYNEQFF
TGTGCCAGCAGTTCAACTAGCGGATCCTACAATGAGCAGTTCTTC
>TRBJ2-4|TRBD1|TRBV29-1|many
CSVGTENIQYF
TGCAGCGTCGGGACAGAAAACATTCAGTACTTC
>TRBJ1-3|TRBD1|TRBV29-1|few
CSVGTASGNTIYF
TGCAGCGTCGGGACAGCTTCTGGAAACACCATATATTTT
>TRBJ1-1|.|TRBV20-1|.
CSATPGGMNTEAFF
TGCAGTGCTACGCCCGGTGGGATGAACACTGAAGCTTTCTTT
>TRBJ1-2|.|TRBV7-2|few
CASSGRGKFLHGYTF
TGTGCCAGCTCTGGTCGGGGGAAGTTCTTACATGGCTACACCTTC
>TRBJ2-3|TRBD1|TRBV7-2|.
CASSLGQVTDTQYF
TGTGCCAGCAGCCTGGGACAGGTAACAGATACGCAGTATTTT
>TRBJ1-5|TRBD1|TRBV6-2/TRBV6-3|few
CASSYSSRRAGGDRNQPQHF
TGTGCCAGCAGTTACTCGAGCCGCCGGGCAGGGGGTGACAGAAATCAGCCCCAGCATTTT
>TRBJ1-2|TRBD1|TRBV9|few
CASSVALQGNYGYTF
TGTGCCAGCAGCGTAGCCCTACAGGGGAACTATGGCTACACCTTC
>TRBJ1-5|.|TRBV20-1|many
CSAIPWERASNQPQHF
TGCAGTGCTATCCCTTGGGAGCGTGCGAGCAATCAGCCCCAGCATTTT
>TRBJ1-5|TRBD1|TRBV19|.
CASSIGAGGGQPQHF
TGTGCCAGTAGTATCGGGGCAGGGGGCGGTCAGCCCCAGCATTTT
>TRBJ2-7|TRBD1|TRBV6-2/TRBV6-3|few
CASRARGSSYEQYF
TGTGCCAGCAGAGCCAGGGGGAGCTCCTACGAGCAGTACTTC
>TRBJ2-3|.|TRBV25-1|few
CASGLADTQYF
TGTGCCAGCGGCCTAGCGGATACGCAGTATTTT
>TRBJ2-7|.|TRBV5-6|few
CASSLEPASEQYF
TGTGCCAGCAGCTTGGAGCCAGCTTCCGAGCAGTACTTC
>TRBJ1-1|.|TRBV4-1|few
CASSSLGPTRGTEAFF
TGCGCCAGCAGCAGCCTGGGACCCACACGGGGCACTGAAGCTTTCTTT
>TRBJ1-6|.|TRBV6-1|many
CASSPPGSSSYNSPLHF
TGTGCCAGCAGTCCCCCAGGGAGCAGCTCCTATAATTCACCCCTCCACTTT
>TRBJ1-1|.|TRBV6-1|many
CASGEDGLMNTEAFF
TGTGCCAGCGGAGAGGACGGTTTAATGAACACTGAAGCTTTCTTT